A selection of T cell receptor beta chains follows, all from one sample in a study of T-cell reconstitution after alpha-beta-depleted transplantation in children. TCRdb ran MiXCR on the PCR reads and lists one entry per CDR3 protein. The sample records 750,000 to 950,000 distinct CDR3 sequences, about 16% being singletons. The sample in question was PBMCs, mostly from graft donor cells, obtained 360 days after TCRalphabeta/CD19-depleted stem cell transplant. The receptors were sampled from a male patient between 5 and 17 years old who had a stem cell transplant for acute lymphoblastic leukemia, so the T cells may come from the graft donor. Each CDR3 is given with its conserved first and last residue. The size entry is marked missing in some rows and otherwise reads once, few, many or a size class.

V: TRBV5-1
size: many
J: TRBJ2-7
CDR3: CASSLAVQRGTYEQYF

V: TRBV7-8
size: -
J: TRBJ2-7
CDR3: CASSHSVGYIYEQYF

V: TRBV27
size: -
J: TRBJ1-5
CDR3: CASTKGELGVIGNQPQHF

V: TRBV29-1
size: -
J: TRBJ2-1
CDR3: CSVARVNEQFF

V: TRBV6-5
size: -
J: TRBJ2-1
CDR3: CASSYGLAGGTPYNEQFF

V: TRBV27
size: few
J: TRBJ1-1
CDR3: CASSLSRGLPGVTEAFF

V: TRBV5-1
size: few
J: TRBJ2-7
CDR3: CASSLSPADYEQYF

V: TRBV4-1
size: many
J: TRBJ2-3
CDR3: CASSPRGSPDTQYF

V: TRBV6-1
size: -
J: TRBJ1-5
CDR3: CAGGRDLGSQPQHF

V: TRBV11-1
size: -
J: TRBJ2-5
CDR3: CASSLVEDVAGGRFGETQYF

V: TRBV5-1
size: many
J: TRBJ1-3
CDR3: CASRGHSGNTIYF

V: TRBV5-1
size: few
J: TRBJ2-7
CDR3: CASSRNRFYEQYF

V: TRBV5-5
size: -
J: TRBJ1-5
CDR3: CASSPISTGAHNQPQHF

V: TRBV5-1
size: -
J: TRBJ2-1
CDR3: CASSTSGRGFEQFF

V: TRBV19
size: few
J: TRBJ1-5
CDR3: CASSQQGGQPQHF

V: TRBV5-1
size: -
J: TRBJ2-1
CDR3: CASSLGLHNEQFF

V: TRBV5-1
size: few
J: TRBJ2-5
CDR3: CASSLEASQETQYF

V: TRBV2
size: -
J: TRBJ2-7
CDR3: CASSPRRGQSSIEQYF

V: TRBV7-9
size: few
J: TRBJ2-4
CDR3: CASSLAAIAKNIQYF

V: TRBV29-1
size: many
J: TRBJ2-3
CDR3: CSVEDLSSTQYF

V: TRBV6-2/TRBV6-3
size: -
J: TRBJ2-2
CDR3: CASSRGDSSDGELFF

V: TRBV20-1
size: many
J: TRBJ2-1
CDR3: CSARGAGRAFRNEQFF

V: TRBV10-3
size: -
J: TRBJ2-1
CDR3: CAISEAGVVNEQFF

V: TRBV27
size: few
J: TRBJ2-3
CDR3: CASSQGGTQDTQYF